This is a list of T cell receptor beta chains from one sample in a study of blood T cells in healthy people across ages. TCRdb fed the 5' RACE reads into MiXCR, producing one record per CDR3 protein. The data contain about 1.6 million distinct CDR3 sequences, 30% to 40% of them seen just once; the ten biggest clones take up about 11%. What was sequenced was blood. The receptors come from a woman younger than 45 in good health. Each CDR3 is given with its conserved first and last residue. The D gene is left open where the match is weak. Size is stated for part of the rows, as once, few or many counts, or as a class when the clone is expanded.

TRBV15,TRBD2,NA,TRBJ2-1,CATSRDPLSGSIGNEQFF,TGTGCCACCAGCAGAGATCCCCTCAGCGGGAGCATTGGAAATGAGCAGTTCTTC
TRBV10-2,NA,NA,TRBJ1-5,CASSEGGAEPQHF,TGCGCCAGCAGTGAGGGAGGGGCAGAGCCCCAGCATTTT
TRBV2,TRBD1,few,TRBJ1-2,CASRSTGQGGIGYTF,TGTGCCAGCAGGTCGACGGGACAGGGGGGAATAGGCTACACCTTC
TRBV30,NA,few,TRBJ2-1,CAWSPRGMGVNEQFF,TGTGCCTGGAGTCCCCGGGGCATGGGGGTCAATGAGCAGTTCTTC
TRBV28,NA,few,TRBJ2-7,CASSFWSEEQYF,TGTGCCAGCAGTTTTTGGTCGGAGGAGCAGTACTTC
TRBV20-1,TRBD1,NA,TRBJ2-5,CSPSQGPQETQYF,TGCAGTCCGTCACAGGGGCCTCAAGAGACCCAGTACTTC
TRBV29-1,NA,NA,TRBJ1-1,CSVCLRANTEAFF,TGCAGCGTTTGTCTTAGGGCCAACACTGAAGCTTTCTTT
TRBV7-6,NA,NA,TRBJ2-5,CASSTTLDLGETQYF,TGTGCCAGCAGCACCACCCTAGACCTTGGGGAGACCCAGTACTTC
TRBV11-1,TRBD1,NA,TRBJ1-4,CASSSDLKPRDSEMDHPEKLFF,TGTGCCAGCAGCTCCGACCTCAAACCCCGGGACAGCGAGATGGACCACCCTGAAAAACTGTTTTTT
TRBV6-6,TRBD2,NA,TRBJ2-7,CASSYLSIGRALDEQYF,TGTGCCAGCAGTTATTTATCGATTGGGAGGGCCTTGGACGAGCAGTACTTC
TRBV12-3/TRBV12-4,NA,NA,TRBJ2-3,CASSSKVGADTQYF,TGTGCCAGCAGTTCCAAGGTGGGAGCAGATACGCAGTATTTT
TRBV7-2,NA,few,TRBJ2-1,CASSLGSGGKFF,TGTGCCAGCAGCCTAGGGTCCGGGGGCAAGTTCTTC
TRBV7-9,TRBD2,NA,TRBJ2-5,CASSWTSGRRSKTQYF,TGTGCCAGCAGTTGGACTAGCGGGAGAAGATCAAAGACCCAGTACTTC
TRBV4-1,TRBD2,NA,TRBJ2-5,CASSQDQRSGGLETQYF,TGCGCCAGCAGCCAAGATCAAAGAAGCGGGGGGTTAGAGACCCAGTACTTC
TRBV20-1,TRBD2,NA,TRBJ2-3,CSALAGGSTDTQYF,TGCAGTGCTTTAGCGGGAGGGAGCACAGATACGCAGTATTTT
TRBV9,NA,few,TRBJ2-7,CASSVSGLHEQYF,TGTGCCAGCAGCGTTAGTGGACTCCACGAGCAGTACTTC
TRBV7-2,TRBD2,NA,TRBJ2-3,CASSSRTSGSTDTRYF,TGTGCCAGCAGCTCTCGGACTAGCGGGAGCACAGATACGCGGTATTTT
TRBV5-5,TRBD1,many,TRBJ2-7,CASSRGTDYEQYF,TGTGCCAGCAGCCGAGGGACAGACTACGAGCAGTACTTC
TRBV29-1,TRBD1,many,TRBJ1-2,CSVQGGTGDGYTF,TGCAGCGTCCAAGGCGGGACAGGGGATGGCTACACCTTC
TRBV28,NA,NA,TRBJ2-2,CASRTLTGELFF,TGTGCCAGCAGGACCCTCACCGGGGAGCTGTTTTTT
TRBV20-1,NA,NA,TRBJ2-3,CSARDSRESGSTDTQYF,TGCAGTGCTAGAGATTCCCGGGAGTCGGGAAGCACAGATACGCAGTATTTT
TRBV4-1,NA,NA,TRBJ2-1,CASSLLVELVEQLF,TGCGCCAGCAGCCTCCTCGTCGAGCTAGTTGAGCAGCTCTTC
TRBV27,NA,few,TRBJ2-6,CASKPSGANVLTF,TGTGCCAGCAAACCCTCTGGGGCCAACGTCCTGACTTTC
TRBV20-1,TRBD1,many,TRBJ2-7,CSARGQGIYEQYF,TGCAGTGCTAGGGGACAGGGAATTTACGAGCAGTACTTC
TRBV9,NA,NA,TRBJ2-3,CASSHRTLSTDTQYF,TGTGCCAGCAGCCACCGGACGTTAAGCACAGATACGCAGTATTTT
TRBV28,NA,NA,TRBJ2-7,CASRSGLEQYF,TGTGCCAGCAGGTCGGGCCTCGAGCAGTACTTC